The text below deals with one T cell receptor (beta chain). The target of this receptor is not known. One base away there is no much larger clone; base qualities are not given. The sample originates from a study of Ad26.COV2.S vaccination and SARS-CoV-2 variants (dated by TCRdb to the early 2020s). For the wider study: Donors in the vaccine arm were drawn from COV1001, a phase I-IIa trial of Ad26.COV2.S in healthy adults that was multicentre, randomized, double-blind and placebo-controlled. Ad26.COV2.S was given intramuscularly at 5x10^10 or 1x10^11 viral particles, as a single shot or as two shots 56 days apart. Sequencing of the TCRbeta repertoire served to evaluate the specificity and breadth of SARS-CoV-2-reactive T cell receptors following Ad26.COV2.S vaccination. A total of 32 samples were included in the TCR-sequenced set, comprising about 20 Ad26.COV2.S vaccine recipients, 5 placebo recipients and 8 SARS-CoV-2 convalescent individuals. Trial participants were randomized into five groups of five, in which low-dose or high-dose Ad26.COV2.S was given once or twice, or placebo was given on both occasions. Investigators remained blinded to trial group allocation during experiments and outcome assessment. Overall results and qualifications from the work: Non-spike TCR breadth was comparable between vaccine and placebo recipients, consistent with the vaccine containing only spike. After vaccination, spike-specific CD8+ and CD4+ T cell responses were reported to show substantial breadth. Higher spike-specific TCR breadth was observed in Ad26.COV2.S recipients than in placebo recipients (P = 0.0014). Comparing responses between vaccine doses or regimens was not something the study was powered to do. It was noted by the authors that total T cell responses may have been underestimated by the TCR breadth and depth analyses.

In light of the paper, this sample's treatment or condition label describes: roughly 20 received Ad26.COV2.S at low or high dose, single or two shots; about 5 received placebo; per-sample allocation not given. Repertoires of vaccine and placebo recipients were sequenced from samples collected on day 63 after the first injection. Between 29 July and 7 August 2020, Cohort 1b enrolled approximately 26 adults aged 18-55 years at one site in Boston, USA. Ad26.COV2.S was a replication-incompetent adenovirus type 26 vector that expressed a prefusion-stabilized SARS-CoV-2 spike protein derived from the original Wuhan strain. The immunoSEQ Assay was used to sequence TCRbeta CDR3 regions. After extraction, genomic DNA underwent amplification by bias-controlled multiplex PCR, followed by high-throughput sequencing. In the authors' own workflow: To quantify the absolute abundance of each unique TCRbeta CDR3 region, sequences were collapsed and filtered. Usable DNA was measured by amplifying reference genes present in all nucleated cells, and TCRbeta template counts were normalized to that usable DNA to estimate T cell fraction. Repertoire TCRs were annotated as SARS-CoV-2-specific by exact matching of V gene, CDR3 amino acid sequence and J gene to a known reactive TCR set. The reference SARS-CoV-2 TCR set was obtained from MIRA and was filtered for enrichment in COVID-19-positive ImmuneCODE repertoires, whereby public or cross-reactive TCRs were removed. Drawing on the MIRA antigens, annotated TCRs were analysed further at the level of specific ORF or position within ORF. Breadth was defined as annotated unique rearrangements over total unique productive rearrangements; depth was the summed frequency of those rearrangements. Two-sided Wilcoxon rank-sum tests were used to compare TCR breadth between groups. TCRdb obtained this table from immuneACCESS and retained in-frame rearrangements with V and J assigned. These tables miss some clones; where compared with another copy, unresolved V genes account for less than half of the shortfall, and the remainder is unexplained. The V and J calls and clone size come from that table; D and trimming were worked out from the DNA. This sample lists hundreds of thousands of clones; around 87% were detected once. Around 3% of the sample lies in the top ten.

The V end loses 3 bases and the J end loses 4 bases, and a stretch of 17 bases separates them. CDR1 is given as MNHEY and CDR2 as SVGAGI, both from the germline V gene. The CDR3 numbers 16 residues from cysteine through phenylalanine. Left in the record is the CDR3 DNA by itself, 48 bases read in frame from the first base. The receptor comes from a person aged 18 to 59 who received the Ad26.COV2.S COVID-19 vaccine or a placebo. Recombination linked TRBV6-5 to TRBJ2-3; the D element could tentatively be TRBD1 or TRBD2, as 6 bases agree for each. Specimen: peripheral blood, collected in a trial of Ad26.COV2.S vaccine versus placebo. CDR3 reads: CASSYISFGGPDTQYF. The sequence in DNA is TGTGCCAGCAGTTATATCTCTTTCGGGGGCCCAGATACGCAGTATTTT.